The TCR beta chain described here comes from a study of T cells in Graves' hyperthyroidism and ophthalmopathy. Whole-study findings and limits: Most thyroid clonotypes with frequency above 0.001 were detected in blood.

J was trimmed by 8 bases and V by 4 bases; bases with no gene match: 5. Germline values: CDR1 SGHDN, CDR2 FVKESK. This CDR3 has 13 residues. Diagnostic assessment was based on clinical symptoms, serum thyroxine and TRAb, thyroid ultrasound and orbital computed tomography. This clonotype was counted only a few times. Its antigen is not identified. The TCR beta CDR3 regions underwent amplification using RNA transcripts as the source. Researchers ran a first-round RT-PCR on the TCR CDR3 using the HTBI primer set. TCRdb re-called the multiplex PCR reads through MiXCR, storing one row per CDR3 protein. This repertoire shows 490,000 or so distinct CDR3 sequences, just under 20% found once; its top ten account for 45% to 50%.

The gene calls are TRBV14 and TRBJ1-2; 9 bases align to TRBD1. Sequencing used blood. The receptor was isolated from a man aged 35 to 55 with Graves' ophthalmopathy. CDR3 nucleotides: TGTGCCAGCAGCCCAGGGACAGGGAAAGGCTACACCTTC. Translating gives CASSPGTGKGYTF.